The 10 T cell receptor beta chains listed next were all sequenced from one sample in a study of control samples from healthy donors and cancer patients. Sequencing used immunoSEQ multiplex PCR; TCRdb keeps in-frame clones, though not all of them. The sample has approximately 94,000 clones, 80% to 95% seen once. The sample taken for sequencing was blood. These receptors all come from a woman in her 30s in good health.

The rearrangement links TRBV6-1 to TRBJ2-2; D is ambiguous. CDR3 length: 15 amino acids. V was clipped by 2 bases and J by 4 bases, with 11 bases between them. Germline values: CDR1 MNHNS, CDR2 SASEGT. The CDR3 bases are TGTGCCAGCAGTGAAATGGTCCAGGTCACCGGGGAGCTGTTTTTT. Its translation: CASSEMVQVTGELFF.

The chain joins TRBV19 to TRBJ1-2; TRBD1 aligns across 9 bases. The CDR3 has 13 residues. Germline values: CDR1 LNHDA, CDR2 SQIVND (reference sequence). The V and J ends lost 5 bases and 7 bases, in that order; junction bases with no gene match: 5. The CDR3 DNA reads TGTGCCAGTAGTCTCGGACAGGGGACTGGCTACACCTTC. It encodes CASSLGQGTGYTF.

J is TRBJ1-1 and V is TRBV20-1, with D maybe TRBD1 (5 bases). The V end lost 8 bases, the J end lost 1 base, and 8 bases lay between the germline ends. Germline CDR1 and CDR2: DFQATT and SNEGSKA (reference sequence). This CDR3 is built from 11 residues. CDR3 protein: CSTTGNTEAFF. The CDR3 DNA reads TGCAGTACCACAGGGAACACTGAAGCTTTCTTT.

The chain is built from TRBV7-3 and TRBJ2-5, with 9 nucleotides matching TRBD2. The V and J ends lost 2 bases and 9 bases, in that order; junction bases with no gene match: 13. In germline, CDR1 is SGHTA, CDR2 FQGTGA. The CDR3 is made up of 16 amino acids. In DNA, the CDR3 is TGTGCCAGCAGCTTATACCCAGCGGGGGGCCCCCATGCCCAGTACTTC. This translates into CASSLYPAGGPHAQYF.

This chain uses TRBV30 with TRBJ1-2, with unresolved D. V was trimmed by 1 base and J by 2 bases, leaving 11 bases between them. The CDR3 runs 14 residues. Germline loops: CDR1 GTSNPN, CDR2 SVGIG (reference sequence). CDR3 loop: CAWSARSANYGYTF. The CDR3, as DNA: TGTGCCTGGAGTGCACGCAGTGCCAACTATGGCTACACCTTC.

This clone was counted a single time. The CDR3 loop reads CAWRGWGGQETQYF. In DNA form, the CDR3 reads TGTGCCTGGAGGGGGTGGGGGGGCCAAGAGACCCAGTACTTC. The chain uses TRBV30 and TRBJ2-5, with 7 bases matching TRBD2. Trimming took 3 bases from V and 1 from J; bases not matched to a gene: 5. This CDR3 region has 14 residues. Germline CDR1 reads GTSNPN; CDR2 reads SVGIG (reference sequence).

The chain recombines TRBV5-8 with TRBJ1-1, with D uncertain. CDR3 size: 13 residues. Trimming removed 0 bases at V and 0 bases at J, with 3 bases between. The V gene's germline CDR1 is SGHTS and CDR2 YDEGEE. The DNA for the CDR3 is TGTGCCAGCAGCTTGGGAGTGAACACTGAAGCTTTCTTT. It encodes CASSLGVNTEAFF.

This clone has only one observation. This chain uses TRBV6-1 with TRBJ1-2; 10 bases are shared with TRBD1. CDR1 and CDR2 (germline): MNHNS, SASEGT. Trimming at V came to 0 bases and at J to 4 bases, leaving 14 bases not matched to a gene. The CDR3 runs 19 residues. CDR3 residues: CASSEAYGTGALGAYGYTF. The CDR3 nucleotides are TGTGCCAGCAGTGAAGCCTACGGGACAGGGGCCCTGGGCGCCTATGGCTACACCTTC.

The chain uses TRBV3-1 (or the pseudogene TRBV3-2) and TRBJ1-6; D call uncertain. The length of the CDR3 is 15 residues. Trimming took 7 bases from V and 4 from J, leaving 14 bases between them. Germline V gene data show CDR1 as LGHDT and CDR2 as YNNKEL (reference sequence). The CDR3 DNA sequence: TGTGCCAGCACTCCGCAAGGCCTTTATAATTCACCCCTCCACTTT. Its translation: CASTPQGLYNSPLHF.

The gene calls are TRBV30 and TRBJ1-2, with D perhaps matching TRBD1 (5 bases). Trimming took 4 bases from V and 5 from J, leaving 14 bases between them. This CDR3 has 13 residues. Per germline, CDR1 GTSNPN and CDR2 SVGIG (reference sequence). This CDR3 reads CAWMRGEGYGYTF. DNA of the CDR3: TGTGCCTGGATGCGGGGGGAGGGGTATGGCTACACCTTC.